Shown below are 9 T cell receptor beta chains from a single sample sequenced in a study of blood T cell repertoires in COVID-19. The assay was immunoSEQ multiplex PCR, and TCRdb's table has in-frame clones only and misses some. The data show roughly 200,000 clones, roughly 85% seen once. Source material: peripheral blood. Source of these receptors: a human donor with active or convalescent COVID-19. The donor label of this sample is uncertain.

The CDR3 is CASSESIRGWGRAKNIQYF. CDR3 coding DNA: TGCGCCAGCAGTGAGTCGATTAGGGGCTGGGGGAGGGCCAAAAACATTCAGTACTTC. The chain carries TRBV10-1 and TRBJ2-4, with a possible D match to TRBD2 (6 bases). Trimming shortened V by 0 bases and J by 1 base, and 19 bases separated the two germline ends. Looked up from germline, CDR1 is WNHNN and CDR2 is SYGVQD (reference sequence). The CDR3 extends over 19 amino acids.

J is TRBJ1-2 and V is TRBV10-1; no reliable D call. CDR1 is WNHNN, CDR2 SYGVQD, per germline (reference sequence). This CDR3 is 18 amino acids long. V was trimmed by 3 bases and J by 4 bases, leaving 24 bases between them. The CDR3 nucleotides read TGCGCCAGCAGTGACTGTGGCAGAAGAAGTGATACCCCCTATGGCTACACCTTC. Its protein is CASSDCGRRSDTPYGYTF.

This clone was seen a few times. The CDR3: CASSLTAGLAGGSPYEQYF. CDR3 DNA sequence: TGTGCCAGCAGCCTGACAGCCGGACTAGCGGGAGGAAGTCCCTACGAGCAGTACTTC. The chain combines TRBV7-8 with TRBJ2-7, with TRBD2 identical over 14 bases. J lost 2 bases, V lost 5 bases, and 14 bases had no gene match. Germline lookup yields CDR1 SGHVS and CDR2 FQNEAQ. The CDR3 extends over 19 amino acids.

The rearrangement joins TRBV12-5 to TRBJ1-1; maybe TRBD1 (5 bases). The CDR3 length is 15 residues. Trimming left V 10 bases short and J 2 bases short, with 20 bases between. Germline V gene sequence: CDR1 LGHNT, CDR2 FRNRAP. CDR3 protein: CATRLTGPNNTEAFF. CDR3 bases: TGTGCTACCCGACTTACAGGCCCCAACAACACTGAAGCTTTCTTT.

The CDR3 nucleotides are TGTGCCAGCAGCGAGGACAGTGGATTCTACGAGCAGTACTTC. Residues: CASSEDSGFYEQYF. V is TRBV5-6 and J is TRBJ2-7; tentatively, D is TRBD1 (6 bases). Trimming cost V 4 bases and J 3 bases, with 14 bases left between them. CDR1 is SGHDT and CDR2 is YYEEEE in the germline V gene. The CDR3 totals 14 residues.

The V gene is TRBV7-8, the J gene TRBJ1-4, with 11 positions matching TRBD1. Unmatched junction bases numbered 8, after V lost 4 bases and J lost 7 bases. Germline loops: CDR1 SGHVS, CDR2 FQNEAQ. The CDR3 is 16 residues long. CDR3 residues: CASSSLDRGLGEKLFF. CDR3 in DNA: TGTGCCAGCAGCTCCCTGGACAGGGGGCTTGGTGAAAAACTGTTTTTT.

The CDR3 region is CASSSQTFQGDGYTF. The CDR3 region has the DNA TGTGCCAGCAGCTCTCAAACGTTCCAGGGTGACGGCTACACCTTC. The gene calls are TRBV13 and TRBJ1-2; D may be TRBD1 (5 bases). The CDR3 has 15 residues. The germline CDR1 and CDR2 sequences are PRHDT and FYEKMQ (reference sequence). Trimming shortened V by 4 bases and J by 8 bases, and 20 bases separated the two germline ends.

V and J are TRBV7-9 and TRBJ1-2; 9 positions agree with TRBD1. Germline V gene sequence: CDR1 SEHNR, CDR2 FQNEAQ (reference sequence). The CDR3 runs 17 residues. J lost 3 bases, V lost 5 bases, and 13 bases had no gene match. CDR3 in amino acids: CASSPPSRDRAYYGYTF. The CDR3, as DNA: TGTGCCAGCAGCCCCCCGTCCCGGGACAGGGCATACTATGGCTACACCTTC.

The CDR3 coding sequence is TGCGCCAGCAGCTTGGCCATTGACAGACCCCACTATGGCTACACCTTC. Its protein product is CASSLAIDRPHYGYTF. The J gene is TRBJ1-2, the V gene TRBV5-1; D is possibly TRBD1 (5 bases). This CDR3 is 16 amino acids long. Germline V gene lookup returns CDR1 SGHRS and CDR2 YFSETQ. With 0 bases removed from V and 3 bases from J, the gap between germline ends came to 15 bases. Supplemented by reference TRBV5-1 and TRBJ1-2, the full variable domain reads KAGVTQTPRYLIKTRGQQVTLSCSPISGHRSVSWYQQTPGQGLQFLFEYFSETQRNKGNFPGRFSGRQFSNSRSEMNVSTLELGDSALYLCASSLAIDRPHYGYTFGSGTRLTVV.